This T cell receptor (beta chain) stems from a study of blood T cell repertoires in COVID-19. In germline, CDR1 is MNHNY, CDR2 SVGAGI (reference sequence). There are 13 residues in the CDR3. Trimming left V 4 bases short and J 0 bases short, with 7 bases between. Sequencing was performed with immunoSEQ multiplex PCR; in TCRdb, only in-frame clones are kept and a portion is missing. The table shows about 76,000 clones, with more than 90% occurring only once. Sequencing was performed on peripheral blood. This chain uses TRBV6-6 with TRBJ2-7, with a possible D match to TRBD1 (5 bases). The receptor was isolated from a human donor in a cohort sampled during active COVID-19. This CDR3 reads CASSSRVSYEQYF. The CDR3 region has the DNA TGTGCCAGCAGTTCCAGGGTCTCCTACGAGCAGTACTTC.